These 23 T cell receptor beta chains came from one sample sequenced in a study of fetal regulatory T cell absence and autoimmunity. Libraries were prepared by immunoSEQ multiplex PCR; TCRdb keeps only in-frame clonotypes and omits some of them. In the table there are around 100,000 clones, roughly 78% of which are singletons. The sample comprised pancreas tissue. These receptors originate from a male donor with IPEX syndrome.

This chain uses TRBV2 with TRBJ2-2, with D possibly being TRBD1 (6 bases). V shed 4 bases and J shed 4 bases, with 10 bases lying between them. Germline CDR1 and CDR2: SNHLY and FYNNEI. This CDR3 region has 14 residues. The CDR3 nucleotides read TGTGCCAGCAGTGTCAGGGGCCCCACCGGGGAGCTGTTTTTT. It translates to CASSVRGPTGELFF.

The V gene is TRBV30, the J gene TRBJ2-7, with 14 bases fitting TRBD2. The CDR3 totals 14 residues. V lost 2 bases, J lost 7 bases, and 4 bases stayed unmatched. Germline V gene data show CDR1 as GTSNPN and CDR2 as SVGIG (reference sequence). CDR3 bases: TGTGCCTGGAGTTCGACTAGCGGGAGGGGGGAGCAGTACTTC. It translates to CAWSSTSGRGEQYF.

DNA for the CDR3: TGTGCCAGCAGCCCCAGGACTAGCGGGAGCCTAAGGCGTTCAGATACGCAGTATTTT. This gives the protein CASSPRTSGSLRRSDTQYF. V and J are TRBV7-8 and TRBJ2-3, with TRBD2 identical over 13 bases. Germline V CDR1 and CDR2: SGHVS, FQNEAQ. The CDR3 sequence is 19 residues long. V trimming: 5 bases; J trimming: 4 bases; junction bases outside the gene matches: 15.

In this sample, this clone turned up a few times. The chain joins TRBV20-1 to TRBJ2-7; possibly TRBD1 for D (5 bases). Trimming left V 2 bases short and J 5 bases short, with 7 bases between. Per the germline V gene, CDR1 is DFQATT and CDR2 is SNEGSKA (reference sequence). The length of the CDR3 is 11 residues. The CDR3 loop reads CSARQGDEQYF. CDR3 nucleotide sequence: TGCAGTGCTAGACAGGGCGACGAGCAGTACTTC.

This chain joins TRBV25-1 and TRBJ1-3, with unresolved D. V shed 6 bases and J shed 0 bases, with 9 bases lying between them. Germline CDR1 and CDR2: MGHDK and SYGVNS. The CDR3 totals 14 residues. The CDR3 sequence is CASRNEGSGNTIYF. The CDR3 nucleotides read TGTGCCAGCAGAAATGAGGGCTCTGGAAACACCATATATTTT.

The chain employs TRBV19 and TRBJ2-2, with 9 nucleotides matching TRBD2. V shed 2 bases, J shed 0 bases, and the junction held 4 bases outside the gene matches. Germline V gives CDR1 LNHDA, CDR2 SQIVND (reference sequence). This CDR3 is built from 17 residues. In nucleotides, the CDR3 is TGTGCCAGTAGTATAATAGCGGGAGTAACGAACACCGGGGAGCTGTTTTTT. It encodes CASSIIAGVTNTGELFF.

The J gene is TRBJ2-7, the V gene TRBV5-8; 9 positions match TRBD1. From germline, CDR1 is SGHTS and CDR2 YDEGEE. After removal of 4 bases from V and 5 bases from J, the junction contained 7 bases not matched to a gene. This CDR3 is built from 14 residues. The chain's CDR3 is CASSVRDRVNEQYF. CDR3 sequence (DNA): TGTGCCAGCAGCGTCCGGGACAGGGTGAACGAGCAGTACTTC.

The gene calls are TRBV4-1 and TRBJ2-4; 9 nucleotides match TRBD2. Germline V CDR1 and CDR2: MGHRA, YSYEKL. This CDR3 contains 15 residues. The V and J ends lost 4 bases and 7 bases, in that order; junction bases with no gene match: 8. This chain's CDR3 is CASSPLPGLANIQYF. The CDR3 bases are TGCGCCAGCAGCCCCCTGCCGGGACTAGCCAACATTCAGTACTTC.

The gene calls are TRBV6-1 and TRBJ2-5; D remains unclear. The germline gives CDR1 MNHNS, CDR2 SASEGT. The CDR3 is 14 residues long. V lost 2 bases and J 2 bases, leaving 9 bases between the germline ends. CDR3 amino acids: CASSEWAKQETQYF. In DNA form, the CDR3 reads TGTGCCAGCAGTGAATGGGCAAAACAAGAGACCCAGTACTTC.

In this sample, this clone turned up a few times. This chain connects TRBV7-9 to TRBJ2-7; 7 bases align to TRBD2. With V trimmed by 6 bases and J by 3 bases, 5 bases remained unmatched. The germline V gene has CDR1 SEHNR and CDR2 FQNEAQ (reference sequence). The CDR3 loop spans 13 amino acids. In DNA form, the CDR3 reads TGTGCCAGCAGTGGGGGGGTTGGCTACGAGCAGTACTTC. It codes for CASSGGVGYEQYF.

The V gene is TRBV7-9, the J gene TRBJ2-7; no definite D call. CDR1 is SEHNR, CDR2 FQNEAQ, per germline (reference sequence). The CDR3 has 13 amino acids. Trimming took 7 bases from V and 4 from J, leaving 14 bases between them. CDR3 in amino acids: CASIPLVAYEQYF. The CDR3 nucleotides read TGTGCCAGCATTCCCCTCGTTGCTTACGAGCAGTACTTC.

This clone was seen a few times. The chain combines TRBV6-1 with TRBJ2-7; no clear D gene. This CDR3 is 13 amino acids long. The germline V gene encodes CDR1 MNHNS and CDR2 SASEGT. With 6 bases removed from V and 4 bases from J, the gap between germline ends came to 13 bases. The CDR3 sequence is CASSRQSPYEQYF. The CDR3 nucleotides read TGTGCCAGCAGCAGACAAAGCCCATACGAGCAGTACTTC.

The chain employs TRBV2 and TRBJ1-4, with D possibly TRBD1 on 5 matching bases. The CDR3 totals 15 residues. V was trimmed by 3 bases and J by 9 bases, leaving 17 bases between them. Germline V gene data show CDR1 as SNHLY and CDR2 as FYNNEI. The CDR3 DNA is TGTGCCAGCAGTGACCGGCAGGGATGGATCCAAAAACTGTTTTTT. This sequence encodes CASSDRQGWIQKLFF.

The chain recombines TRBV6-5 with TRBJ1-1; D is uncertain. This CDR3 is 13 amino acids long. Germline-derived CDR1 and CDR2 are MNHEY and SVGAGI. The ends were cut back, 4 bases at V and 3 bases at J, with 9 bases in the middle. The CDR3 DNA reads TGTGCCAGCAGTTCTCCTGCGGACACTGAAGCTTTCTTT. Protein sequence: CASSSPADTEAFF.

This clone was seen only a few times. This chain joins TRBV2 and TRBJ2-7; 10 bases match TRBD1. The CDR3 has 13 residues. The V segment lost 8 bases and the J segment 5 bases; nucleotides outside the gene matches: 6. Germline-derived CDR1 and CDR2 are SNHLY and FYNNEI. The CDR3 coding sequence is TGTGCCAGCGGGCGGGACAGGGGCCACGAGCAGTACTTC. Its protein is CASGRDRGHEQYF.

This rearrangement joins TRBV5-4 to TRBJ2-1, with 10 positions matching TRBD2. Germline trimming cut 7 bases from V and 6 bases from J; bases unmatched to any gene: 4. This CDR3 has 13 residues. Germline-derived CDR1 and CDR2 are SGHNT and YYREEE (reference sequence). Here the CDR3 DNA reads TGTGCCAGCGGAGCGGGAGGGTCCAATGAGCAGTTCTTC. Amino acid sequence: CASGAGGSNEQFF.

Details on this clone: At one end, the junction sequence differs from germline, possibly due to a read error. The V call is TRBV19, the J call TRBJ1-1; 8 bases map to TRBD1. The germline V gene has CDR1 LNHDA and CDR2 SQIVND (reference sequence). The CDR3 spans 14 residues. The CDR3 protein is CASSRQGANTEASF. The CDR3 nucleotides read TGTGCCAGTAGTAGGCAGGGGGCCAACACTGAAGCTTCCTTT.

The chain has TRBV7-8 and TRBJ1-1, with TRBD1 as a possible D gene (5 bases). Trimming took off 4 bases at V and 5 bases at J, with 14 bases between the two ends. This CDR3 is built from 14 residues. CDR1 SGHVS and CDR2 FQNEAQ come from the germline V gene. The CDR3, as DNA: TGTGCCAGCAGCTCCTTGACAGATGCGACTGAAGCTTTCTTT. This encodes CASSSLTDATEAFF.

With respect to this clone: The final CDR3 position lacks the conserved phenylalanine or tryptophan, pointing to a likely read error. Because the CDR3's place on the DNA is in doubt, the DNA is left out and the CDR3 is given as listed by TCRdb. The chain uses TRBV20-1 and TRBJ2-7; the table's D call TRBD1 went unverified against the DNA. The CDR3 length equals 10 residues, ends included. The V gene's germline CDR1 is DFQATT and CDR2 SNEGSKA (reference sequence). Here the CDR3 reads CSARDQLQVG.

The chain combines TRBV6-6 with TRBJ2-7, with a weak D call TRBD1 (5 bases). Trimming cost V 5 bases and J 1 base, with 9 bases left between them. CDR3 size: 13 residues. The germline V gene encodes CDR1 MNHNY and CDR2 SVGAGI (reference sequence). The CDR3 nucleotides read TGTGCCAGCAGTATAGGACAATCCTACGAGCAGTACTTC. As protein: CASSIGQSYEQYF.

The chain joins TRBV9 to TRBJ1-2, with 9 bases identical to TRBD1. V gave up 0 bases and J gave up 6 bases; unmatched junction bases: 12. This CDR3 has 17 amino acids. CDR1 is SGDLS, CDR2 YYNGEE, per germline. CDR3 DNA: TGTGCCAGCAGCGTAGCGCCGGGCGGACAGGGGCCGGATGGCTACACCTTC. Encoded protein: CASSVAPGGQGPDGYTF.

The DNA for the CDR3 is TGTGCCAGCTCACCCGGCGGACGCTCCTACGAGCAGTACTTC. Translated, it gives CASSPGGRSYEQYF. The rearrangement uses TRBV18 and TRBJ2-7; D not resolved. V lost 3 bases and J lost 0, with 9 bases in between. The CDR3 contains 14 residues. The germline V gene has CDR1 KGHSH and CDR2 LQKENI.

The chain has TRBV6-6 and TRBJ2-5, with 11 bases lining up with TRBD2. The V segment lost 2 bases and the J segment 4 bases; nucleotides outside the gene matches: 3. Germline V gene lookup returns CDR1 MNHNY and CDR2 SVGAGI (reference sequence). CDR3 length: 15 amino acids. The CDR3 sequence is CASSYTGLAGETQYF. CDR3 coding DNA: TGTGCCAGCAGTTACACCGGACTAGCGGGAGAGACCCAGTACTTC.